This section outlines one TCR beta chain sequence together with its context. Its antigen remains unidentified. The CDR3 does not close with the conserved phenylalanine or tryptophan, likely indicating a read error. The data are from a study of molecular identifiers for immune sequencing clone quantification. For the study at large: Naive CD8 cell RNA, from approximately 20,000 or 100,000 cells, was split five ways in replicates, with four sequenced. General observations from the study: Spiked Jurkat TCR RNA from one cell was reportedly detectable among fewer than 1.2 million naive cells.

From the PCR reads, TCRdb called clonotypes with MiXCR, one entry per CDR3 protein. Altogether about 510,000 distinct CDR3 sequences are present, 25% being singletons, with the ten largest covering around 0.78%. Germline assignment: CDR1 PRHDT and CDR2 FYEKMQ (reference sequence). Trimming shortened V by 1 base and J by 12 bases, and 31 bases separated the two germline ends. The CDR3 totals 19 residues. Each library that profiled naive CD8 cells came from 20,000 to 1,000,000 sorted cells with 10%, 30% or 50% RNA. Sorting recovered naive CD8 T cells on a CD8+CD4-CCR7+CD45RA+ profile. This chain joins TRBV13 and TRBJ1-3, with D unclear. Sequencing was done on a sample of naive CD8+ T cells from blood, with Jurkat cell RNA spiked in. The subset is: FACS-sorted CD8+CD4-CCR7+CD45RA+ naive T cells. This receptor was obtained from a human donor in good health. Some libraries in this study had Jurkat cell RNA spiked in. CDR3 nucleotide sequence: TGTGCCAGCAGCTTAGAGGACCTGAACAAGGTGTTCCCACCCGAGGTCATATATGTT. Amino acid sequence: CASSLEDLNKVFPPEVIYV.